This TCR beta chain was retrieved from a study of CD8+ T cells in alopecia areata. Between the trimmed V and J ends, which lost 4 bases and 3 bases, there was a span of 12 bases. CDR3 length: 14 residues. Germline CDR1 WSHSY, CDR2 SAAADI. The study, taken as a whole, reports: Against the mouse data, patients shared TCRs less clearly, possibly for HLA reasons. Higher clonality and more expanded CD8+ clones appeared in lesional than normal scalp. Scalp sequencing also captures normal skin's resident alphabeta T cells.

In the case of this clone: Its specificity is not known.

The authors extracted RNA and reverse transcribed it into cDNA as the sequencing template. Produced via immunoSEQ multiplex PCR; TCRdb's table is partial and in-frame only. The repertoire includes 200,000 to 250,000 clones, 56% of them detected once, and 4% to 6% sits in the top ten. This receptor was identified in a human donor in good health. Source material: CD8+ T cells sorted from blood. The chain is built from TRBV10-2 and TRBJ1-1, with D perhaps TRBD1 (6 bases). The CDR3 is CASSADRKDTEAFF. The DNA of the CDR3 is TGCGCCAGCAGTGCGGACAGAAAGGACACTGAAGCTTTCTTT.